This is a list of T cell receptor beta chains from one sample in a study of cytomegalovirus exposure and HLA in healthy donors. Libraries were prepared by immunoSEQ multiplex PCR; TCRdb keeps only in-frame clonotypes and omits some of them. The sample yields approximately 270,000 clones, 80% to 90% seen once. Material: PBMCs. These receptors all come from a woman between 18 and 30 years old in good health and CMV-seronegative. Both conserved end residues are part of each CDR3.

V gene	J gene	CDR3 protein
TRBV19	TRBJ1-5	CASNGPGVDSNQPQHF
TRBV27	TRBJ2-3	CASSSRAGSSTDTQYF
TRBV10-3	TRBJ2-1	CAISGRENSEQFF
TRBV7-2	TRBJ2-1	CASRVVGLGGINEQFF
TRBV27	TRBJ1-2	CASSLSGNYGYTF
TRBV6-4	TRBJ2-2	CASSDSRQGPGELFF
TRBV9	TRBJ1-5	CASSVAGGNQPQHF
TRBV6-5	TRBJ1-3	CASSSDSSGNTIYF
TRBV7-8	TRBJ2-5	CASSLRLAGRETQYF
TRBV9	TRBJ2-3	CASSVGGMSTDTQYF
TRBV11-2	TRBJ2-5	CASSLRGGETQYF
TRBV29-1	TRBJ2-1	CSVGGGYNEQFF
TRBV7-6	TRBJ1-1	CASSLDRGNTEAFF
TRBV14	TRBJ2-7	CASSQDRGLAYEQYF
TRBV6-5	TRBJ2-7	CASSYSRGYEQYF
TRBV9	TRBJ1-5	CASSQTGNSNQPQHF
TRBV28	TRBJ2-5	CASRASEDRAKETQYF
TRBV2	TRBJ2-7	CARGGTSGYEQYF
TRBV6-5	TRBJ1-4	CASSYAEDEKLFF
TRBV5-6	TRBJ2-3	CASSPISTDTQYF
TRBV10-1	TRBJ1-1	CASSIGQGRTEAFF
TRBV14	TRBJ1-2	CASSQEPGPNYGYTF
TRBV10-1	TRBJ2-3	CASSESRFTDTQYF
TRBV13	TRBJ2-7	CASSVSGTSGDGYEQYF
TRBV6-5	TRBJ2-3	CASSLASGNLDTQYF
TRBV30	TRBJ1-3	CAWNRGYSGNTIYF
TRBV10-3	TRBJ2-7	CAISAGGSSYEQYF
TRBV10-3	TRBJ1-6	CAISESTAVNNSPLHF
TRBV11-1	TRBJ1-1	CASSLSGAVGAFF
TRBV5-1	TRBJ2-1	CASSPRSLSYNEQFF
TRBV10-3	TRBJ2-1	CAISESKAGLEQFF
TRBV5-4	TRBJ2-1	CASSLHSGAGEQFF
TRBV29-1	TRBJ1-5	CSAQTQGGNQPQHF
TRBV30	TRBJ1-1	CAWSPGGGVEAFF
TRBV7-8	TRBJ2-3	CASSLIAGRTDTQYF
TRBV13	TRBJ1-2	CASSPPGQGASNYGYTF
TRBV7-2	TRBJ2-5	CASSFRLAGVQETQYF
TRBV19	TRBJ1-5	CASSRGQLEDQPQHF
TRBV27	TRBJ2-2	CASSPGTSGGAGELFF
TRBV9	TRBJ2-5	CASTLFQTSRWQETQYF
TRBV6-5	TRBJ1-4	CASSHQVTTNEKLFF
TRBV19	TRBJ2-1	CASSTPGPLGGEQFF
TRBV7-9	TRBJ2-2	CASSLGSAGELFF
TRBV5-6	TRBJ1-1	CASSFWGDTEAFF
TRBV9	TRBJ2-7	CASSAMNLANEQYF
TRBV6-1	TRBJ2-7	CASRREVPSSPFRDF
TRBV5-1	TRBJ2-5	CASSLGQVGQETQYF
TRBV7-2	TRBJ2-3	CASSSSTSLGTDTQYF
TRBV28	TRBJ2-1	CASGTGSFF
TRBV6-5	TRBJ1-4	CASSSDRGGEKLFF
TRBV5-6	TRBJ2-1	CASSLLDNEQFF
TRBV7-6	TRBJ2-1	CASTSSSGSSGEQFF
TRBV10-3	TRBJ2-7	CAISALSGSYEQYF
TRBV29-1	TRBJ2-4	CSVQGGRGAVIQYF
TRBV27	TRBJ2-7	CASSLRGREHEQYF
TRBV6-1	TRBJ1-5	CASSGDRIKPQHF
TRBV6-5	TRBJ1-2	CASMRDRGRGGYTF
TRBV6-1	TRBJ2-1	CASLAGFYNEQFF
TRBV5-4	TRBJ1-2	CASSLDRVLDGYTF
TRBV5-1	TRBJ1-1	CASSHRVWGGLAEAFF